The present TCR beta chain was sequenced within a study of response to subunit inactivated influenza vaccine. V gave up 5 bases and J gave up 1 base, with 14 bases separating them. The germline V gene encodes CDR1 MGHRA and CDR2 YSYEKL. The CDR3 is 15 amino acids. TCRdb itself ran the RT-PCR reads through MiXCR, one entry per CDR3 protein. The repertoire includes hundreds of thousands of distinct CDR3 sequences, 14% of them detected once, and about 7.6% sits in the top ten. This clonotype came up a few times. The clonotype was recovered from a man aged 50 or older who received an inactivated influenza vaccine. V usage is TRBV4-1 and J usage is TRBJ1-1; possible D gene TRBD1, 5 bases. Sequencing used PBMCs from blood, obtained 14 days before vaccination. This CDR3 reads CASSSVGGGNTEAFF. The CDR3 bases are TGCGCCAGCAGCTCAGTTGGTGGGGGGAACACTGAAGCTTTCTTT.